This T cell receptor (beta chain) was found in a study of OX40 agonist ivuxolimab in advanced cancers. General observations from the study: Among the lowest levels of clonal expansion were found in partial responders at 0.1-3.0 mg/kg.

Clones were read by immunoSEQ multiplex PCR, and TCRdb kept only the in-frame ones, dropping some. The sample has 15,000 to 20,000 clones; approximately 76% are singletons. On this clone itself: Its antigen is unidentified.

The CDR3 spans 14 residues. CDR1 is SGHAT and CDR2 is FQNNGV in the germline V gene. The J segment lost 4 bases and the V segment lost 0 bases, leaving 2 bases of the junction unmatched. The genes are TRBV11-2 and TRBJ1-2; 7 bases are shared with TRBD1. The input for sequencing was CD4+ or CD8+ T cells sorted from blood, taken in a trial of the OX40 agonist ivuxolimab. The TCR comes from an adult with an advanced solid tumor such as melanoma, head and neck, liver or kidney cancer. The CDR3 is CASSLERQGYGYTF. CDR3 DNA: TGTGCCAGCAGCTTAGAACGACAGGGCTATGGCTACACCTTC.